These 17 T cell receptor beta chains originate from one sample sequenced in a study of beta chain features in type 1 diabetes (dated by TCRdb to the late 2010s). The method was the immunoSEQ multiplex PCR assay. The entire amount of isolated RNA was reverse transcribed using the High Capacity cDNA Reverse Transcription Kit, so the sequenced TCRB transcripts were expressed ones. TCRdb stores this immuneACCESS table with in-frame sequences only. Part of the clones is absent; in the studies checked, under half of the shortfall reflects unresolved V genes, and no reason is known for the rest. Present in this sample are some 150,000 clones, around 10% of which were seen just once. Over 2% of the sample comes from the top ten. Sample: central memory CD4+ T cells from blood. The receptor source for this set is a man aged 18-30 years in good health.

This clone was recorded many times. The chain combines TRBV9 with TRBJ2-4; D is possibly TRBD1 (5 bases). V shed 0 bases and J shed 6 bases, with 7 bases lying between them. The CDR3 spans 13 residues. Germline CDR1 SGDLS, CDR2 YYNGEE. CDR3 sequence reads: CASSVGQSNIQYF. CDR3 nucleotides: TGTGCCAGCAGCGTAGGACAGTCAAACATTCAGTACTTC.

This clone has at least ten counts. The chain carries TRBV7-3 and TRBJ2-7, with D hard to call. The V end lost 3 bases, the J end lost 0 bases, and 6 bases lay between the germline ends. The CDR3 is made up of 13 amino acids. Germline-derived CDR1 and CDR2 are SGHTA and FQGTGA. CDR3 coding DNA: TGTGCCAGCAGCTTTACCCCCTCCTACGAGCAGTACTTC. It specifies CASSFTPSYEQYF.

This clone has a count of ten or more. CDR3: CASSFAGSVTQYF. The CDR3 DNA is TGTGCCAGCAGCTTTGCAGGGTCAGTGACCCAGTACTTC. The V and J genes are TRBV11-2 and TRBJ2-5; D is possibly TRBD1 (5 bases). Germline V CDR1 and CDR2: SGHAT, FQNNGV. The CDR3 covers 13 residues. V lost 3 bases and J 7 bases, leaving 12 bases between the germline ends.

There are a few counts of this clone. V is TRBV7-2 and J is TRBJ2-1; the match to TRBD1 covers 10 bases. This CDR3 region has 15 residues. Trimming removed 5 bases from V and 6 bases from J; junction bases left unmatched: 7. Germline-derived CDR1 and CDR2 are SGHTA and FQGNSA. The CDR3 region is CASSRPGQGINEQFF. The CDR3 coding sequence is TGTGCCAGCAGCCGGCCGGGACAGGGGATCAATGAGCAGTTCTTC.

The CDR3 spells CASSSLGQGTSRDEQYF. DNA of the CDR3: TGTGCCAGCAGTTCCCTTGGACAGGGGACTTCTCGGGACGAGCAGTACTTC. The chain links TRBV28 to TRBJ2-7; 9 bases are shared with TRBD1. The CDR3 spans 17 residues. After removal of 4 bases from V and 5 bases from J, the junction contained 15 bases not matched to a gene. The germline CDR1 and CDR2 sequences are MDHEN and SYDVKM.

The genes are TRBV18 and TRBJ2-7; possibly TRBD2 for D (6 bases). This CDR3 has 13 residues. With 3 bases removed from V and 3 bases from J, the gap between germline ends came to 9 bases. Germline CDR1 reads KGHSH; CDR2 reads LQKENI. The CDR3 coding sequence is TGTGCCAGCTCACCGGGACTGCTCTACGAGCAGTACTTC. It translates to CASSPGLLYEQYF.

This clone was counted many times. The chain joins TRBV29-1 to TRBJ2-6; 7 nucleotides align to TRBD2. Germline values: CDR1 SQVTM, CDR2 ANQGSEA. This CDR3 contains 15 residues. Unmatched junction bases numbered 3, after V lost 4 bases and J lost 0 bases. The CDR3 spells CSVATGGSGANVLTF. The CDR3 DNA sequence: TGCAGCGTTGCCACGGGGGGCTCTGGGGCCAACGTCCTGACTTTC.

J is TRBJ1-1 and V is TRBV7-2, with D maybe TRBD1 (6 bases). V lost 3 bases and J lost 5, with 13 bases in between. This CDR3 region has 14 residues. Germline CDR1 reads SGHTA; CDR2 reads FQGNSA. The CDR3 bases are TGTGCCAGCAGCTTCGGCCCCAGGGGTACTGAAGCTTTCTTT. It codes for CASSFGPRGTEAFF.

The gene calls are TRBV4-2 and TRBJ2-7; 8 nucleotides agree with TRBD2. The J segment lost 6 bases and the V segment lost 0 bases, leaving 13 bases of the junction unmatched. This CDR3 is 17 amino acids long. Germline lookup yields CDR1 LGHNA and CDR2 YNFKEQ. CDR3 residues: CASSQDLLGAGEVEQYF. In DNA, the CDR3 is TGTGCCAGCAGCCAAGACCTTCTCGGAGCGGGAGAAGTCGAGCAGTACTTC.

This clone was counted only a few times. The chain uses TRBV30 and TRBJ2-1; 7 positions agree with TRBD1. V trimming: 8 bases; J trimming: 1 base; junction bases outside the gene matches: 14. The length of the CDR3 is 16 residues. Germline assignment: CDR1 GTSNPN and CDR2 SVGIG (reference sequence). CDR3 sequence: CATTPAGQASYNEQFF. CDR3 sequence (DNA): TGTGCCACCACCCCCGCAGGACAGGCGTCCTACAATGAGCAGTTCTTC.

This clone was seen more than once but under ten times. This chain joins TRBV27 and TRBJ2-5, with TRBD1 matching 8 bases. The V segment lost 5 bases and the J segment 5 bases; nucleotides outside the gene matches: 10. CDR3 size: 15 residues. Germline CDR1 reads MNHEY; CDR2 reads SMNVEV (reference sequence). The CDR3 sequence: CASSLLRAGGETQYF. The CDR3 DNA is TGTGCCAGCAGTCTCCTCCGGGCAGGGGGCGAGACCCAGTACTTC.

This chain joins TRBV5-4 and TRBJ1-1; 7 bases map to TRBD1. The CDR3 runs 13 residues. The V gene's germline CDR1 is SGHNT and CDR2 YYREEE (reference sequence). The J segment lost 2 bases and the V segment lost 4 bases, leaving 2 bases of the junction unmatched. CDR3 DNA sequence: TGTGCCAGCAGCAGGACAGGTAACACTGAAGCTTTCTTT. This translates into CASSRTGNTEAFF.

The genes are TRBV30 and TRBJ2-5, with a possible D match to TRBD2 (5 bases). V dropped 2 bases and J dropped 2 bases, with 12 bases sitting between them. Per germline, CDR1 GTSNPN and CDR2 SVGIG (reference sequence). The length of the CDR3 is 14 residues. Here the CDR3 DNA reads TGTGCCTGGAGTCCCGGACTTACTCAAGAGACCCAGTACTTC. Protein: CAWSPGLTQETQYF. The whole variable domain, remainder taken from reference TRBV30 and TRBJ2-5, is SQTIHQWPATLVQPVGSPLSLECTVEGTSNPNLYWYRQAAGRGLQLLFYSVGIGQISSEVPQNLSASRPQDRQFILSSKKLLLSDSGFYLCAWSPGLTQETQYFGPGTRLLVL.

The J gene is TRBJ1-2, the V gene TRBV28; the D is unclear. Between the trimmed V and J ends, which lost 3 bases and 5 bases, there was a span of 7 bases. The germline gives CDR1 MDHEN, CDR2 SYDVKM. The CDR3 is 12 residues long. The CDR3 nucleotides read TGTGCCAGCAGTTTGGGTCAGTATGGCTACACCTTC. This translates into CASSLGQYGYTF.

This CDR3 is CASSVGSGDEQFF. The CDR3 DNA follows: TGTGCCAGCAGCGTCGGATCAGGCGATGAGCAGTTCTTC. J is TRBJ2-1 and V is TRBV7-2; D unclear. Germline loops: CDR1 SGHTA, CDR2 FQGNSA. The V gene lost 5 bases and the J gene lost 8 bases, with 13 bases spanning the gap. CDR3 length equals 13 residues.

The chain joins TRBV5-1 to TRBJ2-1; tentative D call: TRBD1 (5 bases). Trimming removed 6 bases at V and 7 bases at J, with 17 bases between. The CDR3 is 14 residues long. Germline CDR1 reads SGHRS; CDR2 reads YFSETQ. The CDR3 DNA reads TGCGCCAGCAACCCAGGGTTTTTGGGGAATGAGCAGTTCTTC. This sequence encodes CASNPGFLGNEQFF.

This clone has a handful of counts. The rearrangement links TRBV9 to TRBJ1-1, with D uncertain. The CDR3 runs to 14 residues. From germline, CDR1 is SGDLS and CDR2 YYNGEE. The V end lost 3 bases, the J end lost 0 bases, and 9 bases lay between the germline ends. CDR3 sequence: CASSGITLNTEAFF. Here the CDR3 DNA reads TGTGCCAGCAGCGGCATCACCCTGAACACTGAAGCTTTCTTT.